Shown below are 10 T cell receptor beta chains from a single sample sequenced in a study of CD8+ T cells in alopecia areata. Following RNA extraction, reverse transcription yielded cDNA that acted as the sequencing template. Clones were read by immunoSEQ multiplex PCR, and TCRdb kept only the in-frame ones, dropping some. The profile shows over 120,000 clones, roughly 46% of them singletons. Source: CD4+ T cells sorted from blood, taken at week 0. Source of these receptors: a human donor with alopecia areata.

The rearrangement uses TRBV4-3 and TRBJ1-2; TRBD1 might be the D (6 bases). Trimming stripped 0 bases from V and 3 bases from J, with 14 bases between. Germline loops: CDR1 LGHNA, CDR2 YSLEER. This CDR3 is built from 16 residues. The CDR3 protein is CASSQEVSGEYYGYTF. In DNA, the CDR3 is TGCGCCAGCAGCCAAGAGGTGTCAGGGGAGTACTATGGCTACACCTTC.

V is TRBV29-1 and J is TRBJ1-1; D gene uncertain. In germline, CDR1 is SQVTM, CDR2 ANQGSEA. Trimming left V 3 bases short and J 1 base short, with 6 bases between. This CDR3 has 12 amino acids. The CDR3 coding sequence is TGCAGCGTTGATAACGGGAACACTGAAGCTTTCTTT. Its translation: CSVDNGNTEAFF.

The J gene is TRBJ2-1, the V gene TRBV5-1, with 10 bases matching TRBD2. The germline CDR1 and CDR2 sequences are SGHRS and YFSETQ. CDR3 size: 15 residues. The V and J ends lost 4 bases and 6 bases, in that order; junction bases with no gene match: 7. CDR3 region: CASSRLAGVVNEQFF. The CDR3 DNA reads TGCGCCAGCAGCCGCCTAGCGGGAGTTGTCAATGAGCAGTTCTTC.

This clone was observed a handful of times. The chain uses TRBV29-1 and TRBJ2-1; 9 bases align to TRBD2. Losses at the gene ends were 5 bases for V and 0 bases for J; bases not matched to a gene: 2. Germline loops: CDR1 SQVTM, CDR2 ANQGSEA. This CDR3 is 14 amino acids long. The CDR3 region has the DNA TGCAGCGTTACTAGCGGGTACTCCTACAATGAGCAGTTCTTC. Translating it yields CSVTSGYSYNEQFF.

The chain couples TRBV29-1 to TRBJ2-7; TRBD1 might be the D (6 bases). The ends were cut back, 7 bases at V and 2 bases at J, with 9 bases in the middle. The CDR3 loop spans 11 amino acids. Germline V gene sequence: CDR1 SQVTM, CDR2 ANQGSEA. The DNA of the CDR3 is TGCAGCGCAGGGGAAACCTACGAGCAGTACTTC. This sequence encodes CSAGETYEQYF.

The CDR3 reads CSVAPQRETQYF. In nucleotides, the CDR3 is TGCAGCGTTGCACCCCAACGGGAGACCCAGTACTTC. The rearrangement uses TRBV29-1 and TRBJ2-5; D call uncertain. CDR1 is SQVTM and CDR2 is ANQGSEA in the germline V gene. With 4 bases removed from V and 5 bases from J, the gap between germline ends came to 11 bases. This CDR3 comprises 12 residues.

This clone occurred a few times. CDR3 coding DNA: TGTGCCAGCCTAGAGCGGGAGAGGGAGACCCAGTACTTC. It is translated as CASLERERETQYF. The chain couples TRBV2 to TRBJ2-5; 8 nucleotides align to TRBD2. The CDR3 consists of 13 residues. V dropped 8 bases and J dropped 5; count of bases not matched to a gene: 7. The germline gives CDR1 SNHLY, CDR2 FYNNEI.

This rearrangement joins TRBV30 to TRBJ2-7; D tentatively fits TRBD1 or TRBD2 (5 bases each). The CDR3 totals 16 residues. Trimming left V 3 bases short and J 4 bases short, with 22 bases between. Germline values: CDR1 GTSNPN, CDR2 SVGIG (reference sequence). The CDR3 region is CAWRVRGARGGYEQYF. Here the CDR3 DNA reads TGTGCCTGGAGAGTAAGGGGAGCACGAGGTGGTTACGAGCAGTACTTC.

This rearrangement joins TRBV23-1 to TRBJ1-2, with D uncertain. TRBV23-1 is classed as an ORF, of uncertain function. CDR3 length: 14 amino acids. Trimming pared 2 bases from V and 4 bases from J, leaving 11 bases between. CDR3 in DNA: TGCGCCAGCAGTCAAGGCGCGGTCGTCTATGGCTACACCTTC. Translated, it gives CASSQGAVVYGYTF.

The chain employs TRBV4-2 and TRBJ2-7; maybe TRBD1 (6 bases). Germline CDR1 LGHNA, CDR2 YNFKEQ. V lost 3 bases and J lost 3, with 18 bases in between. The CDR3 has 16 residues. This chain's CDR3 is CASSQGSLQQGYEQYF. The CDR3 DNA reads TGTGCCAGCAGCCAGGGTTCGCTGCAACAGGGCTACGAGCAGTACTTC.